The clone carrying this T cell receptor beta chain was observed a few times. Its target is unknown. This specimen comes from a study of CD8 T cells in ankylosing spondylitis. Study-level points and caveats: The authors found the disease-linked clones to be CD8+ and relatively rare in peripheral blood. In synovial fluid and blood from reactive arthritis, some motif variants were previously reported.

Each TCR beta library was made by quantitative 5'-RACE that incorporated molecular barcodes. TCRdb redid the calling of the 5' RACE reads with MiXCR, one entry per CDR3 protein. The sample consists of approximately 250,000 distinct CDR3 sequences, 30% to 40% of them appearing once. The sample consisted of blood, either unsorted or a sorted T cell fraction (not recorded which). This clonotype originated in a male donor with ankylosing spondylitis or in good health (not recorded which).

The DNA of the CDR3 is TGTGCCAGCGGGTACCCTCGGCTGTCGTACGAGCAGTACTTC. It translates to CASGYPRLSYEQYF. The chain carries TRBV7-2 and TRBJ2-7; D is unclear. Germline V lookup: CDR1 SGHTA, CDR2 FQGNSA. V lost 8 bases and J lost 4, with 18 bases in between. This CDR3 has 14 residues. Supplemented by reference TRBV7-2 and TRBJ2-7, the full variable domain reads GAGVSQSPSNKVTEKGKDVELRCDPISGHTALYWYRQSLGQGLEFLIYFQGNSAPDKSGLPSDRFSAERTGGSVSTLTIQRTQQEDSAVYLCASGYPRLSYEQYFGPGTRLTVT.